This TCR beta chain is from a study of response to subunit inactivated influenza vaccine (dated by TCRdb to the late 2010s). Regarding the research as a whole: The study used deep quantitative T cell receptor repertoire profiling to track responses to a trivalent subunit inactivated influenza vaccine.

On this clonotype: Its antigen target is currently unknown. No qualities accompany the bases; no much larger clone lies one base away.

Overall results and qualifications from the work: According to the authors, only a limited number of new T cells may be recruited by each seasonal influenza vaccination.

The receptor library was made with RT-PCR. The reads were generated on an Illumina HiSeq 2500. In-frame beta chains were kept once TCRdb had trimmed the public reads at Q25 with fastp and called clones with MiXCR. CDR3 protein duplicates are merged, each entry listing the most common genes and DNA. For this sample the table gives roughly 780,000 distinct CDR3 sequences, of which around a sixth were detected only once. The ten top clones hold roughly 10% of the sample. The germline V gene yields SGHTA for CDR1 and FQGNSA for CDR2. V ends up 3 bases short and J 5 bases short, with an unmatched junction base count of 8. The CDR3 holds 16 amino acids from the cysteine to the phenylalanine. Just CDR3 DNA is preserved here, 48 bases in frame from base 1.

Recombination linked TRBV7-2 to TRBJ2-1, with 9 central nucleotides matching TRBD1. The receptor comes from a man aged 45-60 years who received an inactivated influenza vaccine. Donor details come from another sample of the same person, matched by shared clones. Here the sequenced sample was PBMCs from blood, taken about 5 days after vaccination. The DNA is as follows: TGTGCCAGCAGCTTCGCCCCGGGACAGGGAAACAATGAGCAGTTCTTC. It translates to CASSFAPGQGNNEQFF.